The entry below describes one T cell receptor (beta chain). How the authors handled the data: Estimation of nucleated cell counts was performed using reference gene primer amplification. Assay used: immunoSEQ multiplex PCR; TCRdb lists only in-frame clones, some missing. Clone size and V and J calls were adopted from that table, with D and trimming inferred from the DNA. The table shows some 320,000 clones, with roughly 85% occurring only once. The entry originates in a study of blood T cell repertoires in COVID-19. The overall study: Italy, Spain and the United States were the sources of the convalescent and acute COVID-19 samples. The cDNA or gDNA used as material had been derived from T cells, B-cell-depleted T cells, or PBMCs.

The CDR3 loop spans 12 amino acids. Unmatched junction bases numbered 10, after V lost 7 bases and J lost 8 bases. Germline lookup yields CDR1 SQVTM and CDR2 ANQGSEA. The origin of this receptor is a human donor in a cohort sampled during active COVID-19. The specimen sequenced was peripheral blood. V is TRBV29-1 and J is TRBJ1-1, with 7 bases fitting TRBD1. The CDR3 DNA reads TGCAGCGACCGCCACGACAGGGACGAAGCTTTCTTT. Translated: CSDRHDRDEAFF.